These 20 T cell receptor beta chains share one sample of origin, sequenced in a study of technical replicates of blood from four donors. Sequencing used immunoSEQ multiplex PCR; TCRdb keeps in-frame clones, though not all of them. Seen here are more than 70,000 clones, just under 97% observed once, and the top ten hold approximately 0.21%. Material: T cells isolated from PBMCs. The receptors stem from a human donor in good health.

This sequence joins TRBV29-1 and TRBJ2-1; 7 bases align to TRBD2. Trimming cost V 1 base and J 5 bases; bases outside gene matches: 8. CDR1 is SQVTM, CDR2 ANQGSEA, per germline. The CDR3 has 15 amino acids. The CDR3 reads CSVEVWGGRDNEQFF. Here the CDR3 DNA reads TGCAGCGTTGAAGTATGGGGAGGGCGGGACAATGAGCAGTTCTTC.

The chain links TRBV10-3 to TRBJ1-1, with 8 bases fitting TRBD1. Germline V gene data show CDR1 as ENHRY and CDR2 as SYGVKD. The V segment lost 7 bases and the J segment 0 bases; nucleotides outside the gene matches: 10. This CDR3 has 16 residues. The CDR3 bases are TGTGCCATCAAAAAGGACAGGGCCTCCATGAACACTGAAGCTTTCTTT. Amino acid sequence: CAIKKDRASMNTEAFF.

V and J are TRBV6-5 and TRBJ1-6, with 10 bases that match TRBD1. Germline trimming cut 6 bases from V and 7 bases from J; bases unmatched to any gene: 6. The CDR3 extends over 15 amino acids. Germline V gene lookup returns CDR1 MNHEY and CDR2 SVGAGI. The CDR3: CASRRDRGKNSPLHF. CDR3 sequence (DNA): TGTGCCAGCAGGCGGGACAGGGGAAAGAATTCACCCCTCCACTTT.

Written as DNA, the CDR3 is TGTGCCAGTAGTCCCCAGGCATGGGCGAACACTGAAGCTTTCTTT. This translates into CASSPQAWANTEAFF. The chain has TRBV19 and TRBJ1-1; D gene unclear. Trimming cost V 5 bases and J 1 base, with 14 bases left between them. Germline CDR1 is LNHDA and CDR2 is SQIVND (reference sequence). The CDR3 is 15 amino acids.

The chain is built from TRBV18 and TRBJ1-1; TRBD1 is a possible D gene (5 bases). Germline CDR1 is KGHSH and CDR2 is LQKENI. V was clipped by 3 bases and J by 1 base, with 12 bases between them. This CDR3 comprises 15 residues. The CDR3 spells CASSPDQGGNTEAFF. CDR3 sequence (DNA): TGTGCCAGCTCACCTGACCAGGGAGGGAACACTGAAGCTTTCTTT. The variable domain in full, with the rest retrieved from reference TRBV18 and TRBJ1-1, is NAGVMQNPRHLVRRRGQEARLRCSPMKGHSHVYWYRQLPEEGLKFMVYLQKENIIDESGMPKERFSAEFPKEGPSILRIQQVVRGDSAAYFCASSPDQGGNTEAFFGQGTRLTVV.

The chain couples TRBV5-4 to TRBJ2-7; 8 bases map to TRBD1. The CDR3 contains 17 residues. V was pared by 6 bases and J by 3 bases, with 17 bases of the junction left unmatched. The germline V gene encodes CDR1 SGHNT and CDR2 YYREEE (reference sequence). CDR3 loop: CASKPIMPQGANYEQYF. CDR3 in DNA: TGTGCCAGCAAACCGATTATGCCGCAGGGGGCGAACTACGAGCAGTACTTC.

On this clone itself: The junction departs from germline at one end; a sequencing error may be responsible. In nucleotides, the CDR3 is TGTGCCAGTGATACGCTCGGGACTAGCGTGAACTTC. Translated, it gives CASDTLGTSVNF. The V call is TRBV5-5, the J call TRBJ2-7; 10 bases agree with TRBD2. The CDR3 runs 12 residues. In germline, CDR1 is SGHKS, CDR2 YYEKEE (reference sequence).

This rearrangement joins TRBV19 to TRBJ1-1, with D tentatively TRBD1 (6 bases). CDR1 and CDR2 (germline): LNHDA, SQIVND (reference sequence). This CDR3 is built from 14 residues. With 6 bases removed from V and 1 base from J, the gap between germline ends came to 12 bases. CDR3 nucleotide sequence: TGTGCCAGTAGGCCCCTGACAGGGAACACTGAAGCTTTCTTT. Residues: CASRPLTGNTEAFF.

The chain employs TRBV4-2 and TRBJ2-7, with 13 nucleotides matching TRBD2. The germline V gene has CDR1 LGHNA and CDR2 YNFKEQ. V trimming: 4 bases; J trimming: 3 bases; junction bases outside the gene matches: 6. The CDR3 loop spans 16 amino acids. CDR3 bases: TGTGCCAGCAGCCCTACGGGACTAGCGGGATACTACGAGCAGTACTTC. Protein sequence: CASSPTGLAGYYEQYF.

The chain links TRBV7-9 to TRBJ2-7; D is possibly TRBD2 (6 bases). The V gene's germline CDR1 is SEHNR and CDR2 FQNEAQ (reference sequence). The CDR3 consists of 13 residues. V lost 7 bases to trimming and J lost 4 bases, with 14 bases between them. CDR3 coding DNA: TGTGCCAGCAATGACGGGGGTCCGTACGAGCAGTACTTC. This encodes CASNDGGPYEQYF.

V usage is TRBV15 and J usage is TRBJ1-1; D remains ambiguous. Germline V gene sequence: CDR1 LNHNV, CDR2 YYDKDF (reference sequence). Trimming took off 3 bases at V and 0 bases at J, with 5 bases between the two ends. This CDR3 spans 13 amino acids. The CDR3 DNA is TGTGCCACCAGCAGGAACATGAACACTGAAGCTTTCTTT. Protein sequence: CATSRNMNTEAFF.

This chain connects TRBV6-5 to TRBJ1-4, with D possibly TRBD1 on 5 matching bases. There are 15 residues in the CDR3. Trimming left V 6 bases short and J 7 bases short, with 18 bases between. CDR1 is MNHEY and CDR2 is SVGAGI in the germline V gene. In DNA form, the CDR3 reads TGTGCCAGCAGGACGGGCGGGGGATGGTTTGAAAAACTGTTTTTT. Amino acid sequence: CASRTGGGWFEKLFF.

The chain links TRBV6-1 to TRBJ1-3, with D possibly TRBD1 on 6 matching bases. The germline V gene encodes CDR1 MNHNS and CDR2 SASEGT. This CDR3 has 13 residues. V was pared by 6 bases and J by 4 bases, with 10 bases between. DNA of the CDR3: TGTGCCAGCAGGCCCCAGGGGGGAAACACCATATATTTT. The encoded protein is CASRPQGGNTIYF.

This clone was seen only once. As DNA, the CDR3 is TGTGCCAGCAGGGAAAGGAGTAACTATGGCTACACCTTC. Residues: CASRERSNYGYTF. The chain recombines TRBV2 with TRBJ1-2; D is unclear. The CDR3 spans 13 residues. CDR1 is SNHLY and CDR2 is FYNNEI in the germline V gene. V was shortened by 6 bases and J by 1 base, with 9 bases between the two germline ends. Using reference TRBV2 and TRBJ1-2 for the parts outside the CDR3, the full variable domain is EPEVTQTPSHQVTQMGQEVILRCVPISNHLYFYWYRQILGQKVEFLVSFYNNEISEKSEIFDDQFSVERPDGSNFTLKIRSTKLEDSAMYFCASRERSNYGYTFGSGTRLTVV.

The rearrangement joins TRBV9 to TRBJ1-2; no clear D gene. The CDR3 is 12 residues long. The germline V gene has CDR1 SGDLS and CDR2 YYNGEE. V lost 4 bases to trimming and J lost 7 bases, with 11 bases between them. The CDR3 DNA reads as TGTGCCAGCAGCACAACATCCTTTGGCTACACCTTC. It translates to CASSTTSFGYTF.

This rearrangement joins TRBV7-9 to TRBJ2-5, with 10 bases lining up with TRBD1. V was clipped by 3 bases and J by 1 base; unmatched bases: 5. This CDR3 has 16 amino acids. The germline gives CDR1 SEHNR, CDR2 FQNEAQ (reference sequence). The CDR3 protein is CASSFGTGVFQETQYF. DNA of the CDR3: TGTGCCAGCAGCTTTGGGACAGGGGTTTTCCAAGAGACCCAGTACTTC.

The chain carries TRBV10-1 and TRBJ2-7; TRBD2 matches at 14 bases. Germline V CDR1 and CDR2: WNHNN, SYGVQD (reference sequence). This CDR3 spans 15 amino acids. The V and J ends lost 5 bases and 1 base, in that order; junction bases with no gene match: 1. The chain's CDR3 is CASSRLAGGSYEQYF. CDR3 sequence (DNA): TGCGCCAGCAGTCGACTAGCGGGAGGGTCCTACGAGCAGTACTTC.

The chain joins TRBV2 to TRBJ1-2, with no clear D. The ends were cut back, 5 bases at V and 6 bases at J, with 13 bases in the middle. Germline assignment: CDR1 SNHLY and CDR2 FYNNEI. The CDR3 extends over 13 amino acids. The CDR3 nucleotides read TGTGCCAGCAGTCGCAGGTCCCCCCATGGCTACACCTTC. Protein sequence: CASSRRSPHGYTF.

This chain uses TRBV5-6 with TRBJ1-2; 10 bases agree with TRBD1. Germline V CDR1 and CDR2: SGHDT, YYEEEE. V lost 3 bases to trimming and J lost 3 bases; unmatched junction nucleotides: 2. This CDR3 is built from 14 residues. CDR3 protein: CASSYDRGHYGYTF. Here the CDR3 DNA reads TGTGCCAGCAGCTATGACAGGGGGCACTATGGCTACACCTTC.

The V and J genes are TRBV9 and TRBJ1-2; the D gene is possibly TRBD1 (6 bases). V shed 4 bases and J shed 4 bases, with 20 bases lying between them. The CDR3 runs to 16 residues. The germline V gene has CDR1 SGDLS and CDR2 YYNGEE. The CDR3 sequence: CASSPLKQGGSYGYTF. The CDR3, as DNA: TGTGCCAGCAGCCCCCTAAAACAGGGCGGAAGCTATGGCTACACCTTC.